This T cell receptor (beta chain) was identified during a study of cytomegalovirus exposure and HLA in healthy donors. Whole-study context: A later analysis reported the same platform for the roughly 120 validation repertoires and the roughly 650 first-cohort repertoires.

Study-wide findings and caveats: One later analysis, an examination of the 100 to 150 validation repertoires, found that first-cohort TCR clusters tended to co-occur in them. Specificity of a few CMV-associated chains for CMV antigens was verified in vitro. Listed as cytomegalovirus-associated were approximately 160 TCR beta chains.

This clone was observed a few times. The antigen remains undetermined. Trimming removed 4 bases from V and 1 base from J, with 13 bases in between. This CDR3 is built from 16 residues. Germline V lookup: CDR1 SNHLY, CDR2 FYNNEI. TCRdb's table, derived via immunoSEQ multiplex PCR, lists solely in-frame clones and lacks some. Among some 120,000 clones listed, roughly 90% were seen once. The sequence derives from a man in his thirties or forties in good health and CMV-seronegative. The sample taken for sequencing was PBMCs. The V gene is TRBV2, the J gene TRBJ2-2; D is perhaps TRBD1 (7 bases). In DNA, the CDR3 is TGTGCCAGCAGTGGACAGGGACTCAGGAACACCGGGGAGCTGTTTTTT. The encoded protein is CASSGQGLRNTGELFF.